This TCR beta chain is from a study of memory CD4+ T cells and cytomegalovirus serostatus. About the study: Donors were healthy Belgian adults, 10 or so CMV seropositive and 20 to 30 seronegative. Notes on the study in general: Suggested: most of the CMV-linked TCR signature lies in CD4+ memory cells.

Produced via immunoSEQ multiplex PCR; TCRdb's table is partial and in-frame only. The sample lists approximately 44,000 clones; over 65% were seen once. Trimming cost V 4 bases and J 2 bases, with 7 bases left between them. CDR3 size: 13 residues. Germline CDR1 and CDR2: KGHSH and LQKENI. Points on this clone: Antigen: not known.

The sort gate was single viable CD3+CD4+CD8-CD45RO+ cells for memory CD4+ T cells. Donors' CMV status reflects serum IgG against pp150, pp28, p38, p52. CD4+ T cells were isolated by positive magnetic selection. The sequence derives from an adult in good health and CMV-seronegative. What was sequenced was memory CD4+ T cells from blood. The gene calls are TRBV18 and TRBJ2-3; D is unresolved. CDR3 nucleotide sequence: TGTGCCAGCTCACAACAACACACAGATACGCAGTATTTT. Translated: CASSQQHTDTQYF.